A selection of T cell receptor beta chains follows, all from one sample in a study of cytomegalovirus exposure and HLA in healthy donors. TCRdb keeps only in-frame clones here, not all; method: immunoSEQ multiplex PCR. Among around 110,000 clones listed, around three quarters were seen once. The sample comprised PBMCs. These receptors were obtained from a man aged 25 to 45 in good health and CMV-seropositive. Both conserved end residues are part of each CDR3. The D gene is left open where the match is weak. Size is omitted from some rows. Given values are once, few, many or a class for expanded clones.

TRBD1	TRBV5-4	TRBJ1-1	NA	16	CASSLRKAGGWTEAFF	TGTGCCAGCAGCTTAAGGAAGGCAGGGGGCTGGACTGAAGCTTTCTTT
TRBD1	TRBV7-8	TRBJ1-2	NA	14	CASSPLQGSYGYTF	TGTGCCAGCAGCCCGTTACAGGGGTCCTATGGCTACACCTTC
TRBD2	TRBV7-9	TRBJ2-1	NA	15	CSSSLVLAGVNEQFF	TGTTCCAGCAGCTTAGTTCTAGCGGGAGTCAATGAGCAGTTCTTC
NA	TRBV4-2	TRBJ2-7	NA	15	CASSQVGEYSYEQYF	TGTGCCAGCAGCCAAGTAGGGGAATACTCCTACGAGCAGTACTTC
TRBD1	TRBV7-9	TRBJ1-5	NA	13	CASSQDRVSVQHF	TGTGCCAGCAGCCAAGACAGGGTAAGCGTCCAGCATTTT
TRBD1	TRBV2	TRBJ1-3	NA	16	CASRTGQARSGNTIYF	TGTGCCAGCAGGACCGGACAGGCCCGCTCTGGAAACACCATATATTTT
TRBD2	TRBV9	TRBJ2-7	NA	13	CASSPGGNYEQYF	TGTGCCAGCAGCCCGGGGGGGAACTACGAGCAGTACTTC
TRBD1	TRBV14	TRBJ1-1	few	12	CASSHGDSRAFF	TGTGCCAGCAGCCATGGGGACAGTAGAGCTTTCTTT
NA	TRBV13	TRBJ2-6	once	14	CASSFGTGANGLTF	TGTGCCAGCAGCTTTGGAACTGGGGCCAACGGCCTGACTTTC
TRBD1	TRBV5-1	TRBJ2-5	few	16	CASSFLRAGGLETQYF	TGCGCCAGCAGCTTCCTTCGGGCAGGGGGCTTGGAGACCCAGTACTTC
TRBD1	TRBV10-3	TRBJ1-6	NA	22	CAISESPLPDRGFSSYNSPLHF	TGTGCCATCAGTGAGTCACCCCTCCCCGACAGGGGTTTTAGCTCCTATAATTCACCCCTCCACTTT
NA	TRBV28	TRBJ1-1	NA	12	CASTSMEGRAFF	TGTGCCAGCACCTCTATGGAGGGCCGGGCTTTCTTT
TRBD1	TRBV6-5	TRBJ1-2	NA	14	CASSYAGTAYGYTF	TGTGCCAGCAGTTACGCCGGGACAGCCTATGGCTACACCTTC
NA	TRBV5-6	TRBJ2-7	NA	13	CASSLIQGYEQYF	TGTGCCAGCAGCCTCATACAGGGCTACGAGCAGTACTTC
NA	TRBV29-1	TRBJ2-7	once	12	CSAYGGGYEQYF	TGCAGTGCTTACGGGGGAGGCTACGAGCAGTACTTC
NA	TRBV7-9	TRBJ1-1	NA	13	CSSSLVRGTEAFF	TGTTCCAGCAGCTTAGTTCGGGGAACTGAAGCTTTCTTT
TRBD1	TRBV6-1	TRBJ2-3	NA	15	CASSERQGIGDTQYF	TGTGCCAGCAGTGAACGACAGGGGATCGGAGATACGCAGTATTTT
TRBD2	TRBV30	TRBJ2-5	NA	16	CAWSTGTSGAKETQYF	TGTGCCTGGAGTACCGGAACTAGCGGGGCAAAAGAGACCCAGTACTTC
NA	TRBV9	TRBJ1-4	NA	14	CASSGVGNHEKLFF	TGTGCCAGCAGCGGAGTGGGCAACCATGAAAAACTGTTTTTT
TRBD2	TRBV10-3	TRBJ2-1	NA	14	CAIRRTSGDNEQFF	TGTGCCATCAGGCGGACTAGCGGGGACAATGAGCAGTTCTTC
NA	TRBV7-9	TRBJ2-6	NA	12	CAQAGQGNVLTF	TGTGCCCAGGCCGGGCAGGGGAACGTCCTGACTTTC
NA	TRBV4-2	TRBJ1-1	NA	15	CASSQDPGGATEAFF	TGTGCCAGCAGCCAAGATCCGGGGGGCGCCACTGAAGCTTTCTTT
TRBD1	TRBV18	TRBJ1-1	NA	13	CASSAGTGSEAFF	TGTGCCAGCTCAGCAGGGACAGGGTCTGAAGCTTTCTTT
NA	TRBV30	TRBJ1-2	NA	15	CAWNPLRVVRDGYTF	TGTGCCTGGAACCCCCTCAGGGTGGTTCGGGATGGCTACACCTTC
TRBD2	TRBV29-1	TRBJ2-1	NA	13	CSVGSGTSEEQFF	TGCAGCGTCGGCTCCGGGACTAGCGAGGAGCAGTTCTTC
NA	TRBV21-1	TRBJ2-7	NA	18	CASRRPAELAATSYEQYF	TGTGCCAGCAGGCGCCCGGCGGAACTAGCGGCTACATCCTACGAGCAGTACTTC
NA	TRBV6-5	TRBJ1-2	NA	14	CASSYTEGDYGYTF	TGTGCCAGCAGTTACACGGAGGGAGATTATGGCTACACCTTC